This TCR beta chain was profiled in a study of blood T cell repertoires in COVID-19. Study overall: There were acute and convalescent COVID-19 samples, and they came from the United States, Italy and Spain. In each case, the material was cDNA or gDNA derived from T cells, B-cell-depleted T cells, or PBMCs.

In this sample, this clone turned up a few times. Authors' processing steps: Researchers report that nucleated cell counts were estimated from reference gene primer amplification. Here immunoSEQ multiplex PCR was the method, and the copy in TCRdb shows in-frame clones only, minus some. For V, J and clone size, that table is used; D and trimming come from the DNA. The table shows hundreds of thousands of clones, with around nine tenths occurring only once. The CDR3 covers 12 residues. With V trimmed by 4 bases and J by 11 bases, 4 bases remained unmatched. Germline V gene lookup returns CDR1 SGHRS and CDR2 YFSETQ.

The V call is TRBV5-1, the J call TRBJ2-2; 8 bases are a match to TRBD2. Material: peripheral blood. The clonotype comes from a human donor in a cohort sampled during active COVID-19. As DNA, the CDR3 is TGCGCCAGCAGCCTGCGGGGGGATGAGCTGTTTTTT. Encoded protein: CASSLRGDELFF. The full variable domain, rest sourced from reference TRBV5-1 and TRBJ2-2, is KAGVTQTPRYLIKTRGQQVTLSCSPISGHRSVSWYQQTPGQGLQFLFEYFSETQRNKGNFPGRFSGRQFSNSRSEMNVSTLELGDSALYLCASSLRGDELFFGEGSRLTVL.